This T cell receptor beta chain was obtained from a study of blood T cell repertoires in COVID-19. Study context: Italy, Spain and the United States were the sources of the convalescent and acute COVID-19 samples. Sources were T cells, B-cell-depleted T cells, or PBMCs; the material itself was cDNA or gDNA.

Unmatched junction bases numbered 5, after V lost 3 bases and J lost 4 bases. This CDR3 region has 15 residues. Germline CDR1 SGDLS, CDR2 YYNGEE. Under the authors' procedure: Nucleated cell number was recorded as an estimate derived from reference gene primer amplification. This table comes from immunoSEQ multiplex PCR, and its TCRdb copy is limited to in-frame clones, with some not included. From that table come the V and J calls and clone size; the DNA was used to work out D and trimming. The sample shows 130,000 to 150,000 clones, 76% of them seen only once. The source is a man aged 60 to 75 with acute or convalescent COVID-19. The rearrangement joins TRBV9 to TRBJ2-3; TRBD2 matches 10 bases. Material for sequencing was peripheral blood. CDR3 DNA: TGTGCCAGCAGCGAGCGGGAGGGCCAAGCAGATACGCAGTATTTT. Translated: CASSEREGQADTQYF.